Listed below are T cell receptor beta chains from one sample, sequenced in a study of T cell clonotyping in hematopoietic cell transplantation. The repertoire was sequenced with immunoSEQ multiplex PCR; TCRdb's copy has only in-frame clones and lacks some. The sample includes around 19,000 clones, approximately 80% of them seen just once. Specimen: peripheral blood mononuclear cells, collected before stem cell transplant. The receptors come from a man aged 55 to 70 with acute myeloid leukemia. Some clones in this sample may be carry-over from other donors' samples. CDR3s include the opening cysteine and the closing phenylalanine or tryptophan. Each record gives: V gene, J gene, CDR3 protein.

V: TRBV14
J: TRBJ2-1
CDR3: CASSPSPAGTKYNEQFF

V: TRBV15
J: TRBJ1-5
CDR3: CATSRAPVGSNQPQHF

V: TRBV5-1
J: TRBJ1-1
CDR3: CASSLGGGDTEAFF

V: TRBV9
J: TRBJ2-2
CDR3: CASSGIPGELFF

V: TRBV9
J: TRBJ2-7
CDR3: CASSVGLPGYEQYF

V: TRBV19
J: TRBJ2-5
CDR3: CATKAGAETQYF

V: TRBV11-3
J: TRBJ2-7
CDR3: CASSPTALGEQYF

V: TRBV30
J: TRBJ1-5
CDR3: CAWSVTSNQPQHF

V: TRBV11-3
J: TRBJ2-2
CDR3: CASSLDGGNTGELFF

V: TRBV7-6
J: TRBJ2-2
CDR3: CASSPGTGNTGELFF

V: TRBV7-8
J: NA
CDR3: CASTSRDRYEQYF

V: TRBV14
J: TRBJ2-2
CDR3: CASSQEWGNTGELFF

V: TRBV27
J: TRBJ1-5
CDR3: CASSRTGANQPQHF

V: TRBV6-5
J: TRBJ1-6
CDR3: CASSVGRDYNSPLHF

V: TRBV9
J: TRBJ1-1
CDR3: CASSVGGVRTEAFF

V: TRBV9
J: TRBJ2-5
CDR3: CASSVAQGRQETQYF

V: TRBV2
J: TRBJ1-5
CDR3: CASSEVGQGVYSNQPQHF

V: TRBV7-3
J: TRBJ2-7
CDR3: CASSAGGASYEQYF

V: TRBV7-6
J: TRBJ1-3
CDR3: CASSFSTGLSGNTIYF

V: TRBV6-8
J: TRBJ1-2
CDR3: CASSYWEVNYGYTF

V: TRBV7-2
J: TRBJ2-1
CDR3: CASSLTSGGAIEQFF

V: TRBV28
J: TRBJ1-5
CDR3: CASTNRPPGPQHF

V: TRBV28
J: TRBJ1-1
CDR3: CAGYRGETEAFF

V: TRBV5-1
J: TRBJ1-1
CDR3: CASSLATANTEAFF

V: TRBV6-5
J: TRBJ2-5
CDR3: CASSYSDGETQYF

V: TRBV5-1
J: TRBJ2-3
CDR3: CASSLPGTSVDTQYF

V: TRBV30
J: TRBJ2-5
CDR3: CAWSTSGGAGTQYF

V: TRBV6-5
J: TRBJ1-6
CDR3: CASSPEGAHNSPLHF

V: TRBV30
J: TRBJ2-7
CDR3: CAWKAASYEQYF

V: TRBV6-5
J: TRBJ2-7
CDR3: CASRAWAGTYEQYF

V: TRBV6-1
J: TRBJ1-5
CDR3: CASSEVEGAGDQPQHF

V: TRBV2
J: TRBJ1-3
CDR3: CASTLDRGRNTIYF

V: TRBV9
J: TRBJ2-2
CDR3: CASSARRDRNTGELFF

V: TRBV6-5
J: TRBJ2-7
CDR3: CASRPGTAISYEQYF

V: TRBV14
J: TRBJ2-3
CDR3: CASSQGHFTPSTDTQYF

V: TRBV19
J: TRBJ2-1
CDR3: CASSIDQRVVFSNEQFF

V: TRBV10-3
J: TRBJ1-1
CDR3: CAISETHTEAFF

V: TRBV27
J: TRBJ2-7
CDR3: CASSHRQGGYEQYF

V: TRBV9
J: TRBJ2-3
CDR3: CASTPSQDDYTQYF

V: TRBV5-4
J: TRBJ2-7
CDR3: CASSFDSYEQYF

V: TRBV9
J: TRBJ2-7
CDR3: CASSEGDRLREQYF

V: TRBV19
J: TRBJ2-3
CDR3: CASKTARTDTQYF

V: TRBV14
J: TRBJ2-7
CDR3: CASSPGTGKPGSYEQYF

V: TRBV7-2
J: TRBJ2-7
CDR3: CASTPRGFSYEQYF

V: TRBV11-3
J: TRBJ2-7
CDR3: CASSLSGDPYEQYF

V: TRBV6-5
J: TRBJ2-5
CDR3: CASSPREGGREPQYF

V: TRBV11-3
J: TRBJ2-2
CDR3: CASSNDRGRTGELFF

V: TRBV19
J: TRBJ1-1
CDR3: CASSIGATEAFF

V: TRBV4-3
J: TRBJ2-4
CDR3: CASSQTGYSKNIQYF

V: TRBV7-9
J: TRBJ2-7
CDR3: CASSLDGGDEQYF